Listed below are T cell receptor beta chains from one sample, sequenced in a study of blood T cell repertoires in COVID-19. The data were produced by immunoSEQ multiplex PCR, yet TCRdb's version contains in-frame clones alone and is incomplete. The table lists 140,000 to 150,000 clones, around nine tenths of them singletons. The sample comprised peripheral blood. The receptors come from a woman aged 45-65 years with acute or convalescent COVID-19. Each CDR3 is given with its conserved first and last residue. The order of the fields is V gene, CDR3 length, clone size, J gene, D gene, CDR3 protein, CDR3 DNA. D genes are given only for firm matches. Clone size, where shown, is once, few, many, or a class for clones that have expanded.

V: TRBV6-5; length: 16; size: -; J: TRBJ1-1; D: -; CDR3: CASSYSPGRGNTEAFF; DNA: TGTGCCAGCAGTTACTCCCCCGGCAGGGGGAACACTGAAGCTTTCTTT
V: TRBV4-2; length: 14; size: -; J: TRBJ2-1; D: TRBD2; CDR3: CASTPAGVLYEQFF; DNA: TGTGCCAGCACCCCAGCGGGAGTGTTGTATGAGCAGTTCTTC
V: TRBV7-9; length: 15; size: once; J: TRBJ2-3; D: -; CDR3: CASSAPGSITDTQYF; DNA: TGTGCCAGCAGCGCGCCGGGATCCATAACAGATACGCAGTATTTT
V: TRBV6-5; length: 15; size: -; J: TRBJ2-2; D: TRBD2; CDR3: CASSYIRLAAGELFF; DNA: TGTGCCAGCAGCTATATACGACTAGCGGCAGGGGAGCTGTTTTTT
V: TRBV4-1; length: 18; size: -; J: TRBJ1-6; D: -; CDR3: CASSQDRGAVGLGSPLHF; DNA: TGCGCCAGCAGCCAAGATCGGGGGGCCGTAGGGCTCGGTTCACCCCTCCACTTT
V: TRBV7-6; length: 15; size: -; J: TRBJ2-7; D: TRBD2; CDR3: CASSLVAGGLPEQYF; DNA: TGTGCCAGCAGCTTAGTAGCGGGGGGCCTCCCCGAGCAGTACTTC
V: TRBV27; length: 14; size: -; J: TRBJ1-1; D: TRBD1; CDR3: CASSVYRGMGEAFF; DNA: TGTGCCAGCAGTGTGTACAGGGGGATGGGTGAAGCTTTCTTT
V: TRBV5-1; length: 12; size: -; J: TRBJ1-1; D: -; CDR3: CASSFIDREAFF; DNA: TGCGCCAGCAGCTTTATAGACAGGGAAGCTTTCTTT
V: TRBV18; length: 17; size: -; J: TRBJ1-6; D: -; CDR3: CASSPLTGSSYNSPLHF; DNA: TGTGCCAGCTCACCACTAACAGGGAGTTCCTATAATTCACCCCTCCACTTT
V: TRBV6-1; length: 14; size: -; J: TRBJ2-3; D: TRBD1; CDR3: CASSSRQGQDTQYF; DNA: TGTGCCAGCAGTTCCCGACAGGGCCAAGATACGCAGTATTTT
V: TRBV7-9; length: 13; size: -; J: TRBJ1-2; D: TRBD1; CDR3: CAIPDRALYGYTF; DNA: TGTGCCATCCCGGACAGGGCCCTATATGGCTACACCTTC
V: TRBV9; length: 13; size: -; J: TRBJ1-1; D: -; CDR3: CASSASGDTEAFF; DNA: TGTGCCAGCAGCGCCTCCGGTGACACTGAAGCTTTCTTT
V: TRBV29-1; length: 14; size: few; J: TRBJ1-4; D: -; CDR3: CSVAPAGVNEKLFF; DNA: TGCAGCGTTGCCCCTGCAGGCGTCAATGAAAAACTGTTTTTT
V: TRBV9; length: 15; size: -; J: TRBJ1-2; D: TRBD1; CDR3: CASSSPYRGRIDYTF; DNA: TGTGCCAGCAGCAGCCCCTACAGGGGTCGAATCGACTACACCTTC
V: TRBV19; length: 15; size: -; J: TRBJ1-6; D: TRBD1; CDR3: CASTVGGTGGSPLHF; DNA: TGTGCCAGTACCGTGGGGGGGACAGGCGGTTCACCCCTCCACTTT
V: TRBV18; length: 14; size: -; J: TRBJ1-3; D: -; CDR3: CASSPGRGGNTIYF; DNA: TGTGCCAGCTCACCCGGCAGGGGAGGAAACACCATATATTTT
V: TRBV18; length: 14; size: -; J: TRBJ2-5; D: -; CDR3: CASSARGGQETQYF; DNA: TGTGCCAGCTCAGCTAGAGGAGGACAAGAGACCCAGTACTTC
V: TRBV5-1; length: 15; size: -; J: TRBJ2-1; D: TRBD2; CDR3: CASSLVAGGNNEQFF; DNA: TGCGCCAGCAGCTTGGTAGCGGGGGGCAACAATGAGCAGTTCTTC
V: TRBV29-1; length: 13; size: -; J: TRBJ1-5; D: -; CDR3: CSVLTGGNQPQHF; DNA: TGCAGCGTTTTGACAGGTGGCAATCAGCCCCAGCATTTT
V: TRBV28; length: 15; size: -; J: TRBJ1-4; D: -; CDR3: CASSLGGRTNEKLFF; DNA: TGTGCCAGCAGTTTAGGGGGCCGCACTAATGAAAAACTGTTTTTT
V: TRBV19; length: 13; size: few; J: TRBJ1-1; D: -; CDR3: CASRHRLNTEAFF; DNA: TGTGCCAGTAGACATCGTCTGAACACTGAAGCTTTCTTT
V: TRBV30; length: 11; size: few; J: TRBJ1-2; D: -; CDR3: CAWSTTGGYTF; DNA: TGTGCCTGGAGTACTACGGGTGGCTACACCTTC
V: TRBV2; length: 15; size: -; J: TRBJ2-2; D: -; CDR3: CASSAIARNTGELFF; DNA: TGTGCCAGCAGTGCAATAGCGAGGAACACCGGGGAGCTGTTTTTT
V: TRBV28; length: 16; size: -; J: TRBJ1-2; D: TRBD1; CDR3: CASTPKAGGGLRGYTF; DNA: TGTGCCAGCACTCCAAAGGCAGGGGGCGGTTTGAGGGGCTACACCTTC
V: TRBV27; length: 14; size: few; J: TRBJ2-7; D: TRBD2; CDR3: CASSFALAGDEQYF; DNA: TGTGCCAGCAGTTTTGCGTTAGCGGGAGACGAGCAGTACTTC
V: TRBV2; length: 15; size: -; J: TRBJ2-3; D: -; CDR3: CASSVLGTSFDTQYF; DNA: TGTGCCAGCAGTGTGTTGGGTACTAGCTTTGATACGCAGTATTTT
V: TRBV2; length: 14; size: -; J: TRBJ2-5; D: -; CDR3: CASSDLGVQETQYF; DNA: TGTGCCAGCAGTGATCTCGGAGTCCAAGAGACCCAGTACTTC
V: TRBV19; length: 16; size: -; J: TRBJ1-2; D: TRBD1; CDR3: CASSLGTGGNNYGYTF; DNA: TGTGCCAGTAGTCTCGGGACAGGCGGCAACAACTATGGCTACACCTTC
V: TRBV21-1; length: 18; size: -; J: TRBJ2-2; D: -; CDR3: CASSKEEGGGENTGELFF; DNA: TGTGCCAGCAGCAAAGAAGAAGGGGGAGGGGAGAACACCGGGGAGCTGTTTTTT
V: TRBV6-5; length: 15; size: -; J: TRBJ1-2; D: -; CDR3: CASRGPATGIYGYTF; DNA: TGTGCCAGCAGGGGACCCGCTACAGGGATCTATGGCTACACCTTC
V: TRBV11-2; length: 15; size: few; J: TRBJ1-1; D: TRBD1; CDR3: CASSTRTGVDTEAFF; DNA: TGTGCCAGCAGCACCCGGACAGGGGTCGACACTGAAGCTTTCTTT